This T cell receptor (beta chain) is drawn from a study of cytomegalovirus exposure and HLA in healthy donors. About the study: Both the roughly 120 validation repertoires and the roughly 620 first-cohort repertoires used the same platform, as reported by a later analysis.

The donors were part of the validation cohort of around 110 subjects. That cohort was separate from the first cohort, which comprised about 730 subjects. About this clone itself: Its specificity is not known.

The protocol was immunoSEQ multiplex PCR, while the TCRdb copy is restricted to in-frame clones and leaves out a portion. Here the sample spans 300,000 to 450,000 clones, roughly 85% being singletons. The CDR3 has 16 residues. The germline V gene encodes CDR1 SEHNR and CDR2 FQNEAQ (reference sequence). V was clipped by 4 bases and J by 0 bases; unmatched bases: 8. Study findings and constraints: The study labeled more than 150 TCR beta chains cytomegalovirus-associated. Specificity of three CMV-associated chains for CMV antigens was verified in vitro.

The rearrangement joins TRBV7-9 to TRBJ2-7; 8 nucleotides line up with TRBD1. The receptor was derived from a woman between 18 and 29 years old in good health and CMV-seronegative. Sequenced sample: PBMCs. The CDR3 here is CASSSYRDRSSYEQYF. In DNA form, the CDR3 reads TGTGCCAGCAGCTCATACCGGGACAGGAGCTCCTACGAGCAGTACTTC.